This TCR beta chain emerged from a study of cytomegalovirus exposure and HLA in healthy donors. Study findings and constraints: Many donors shared some public TCRs, even though most TCR sequences were rare.

As to this clone: Its antigen is currently unknown.

Donors were ostensibly healthy at sampling, although undocumented immune exposures were probable. Germline lookup yields CDR1 SGHRS and CDR2 YFSETQ. Trimming at V came to 3 bases and at J to 5 bases, leaving 14 bases not matched to a gene. CDR3 size: 16 residues. In the PCR, 60 Vbeta and 13 Jbeta primers were used. Measured with immunoSEQ multiplex PCR; TCRdb has only the in-frame clones, and not every one. The sample consists of about 170,000 clones, 75% to 85% of them appearing once. The TCR was taken from a woman between 50 and 59 years old in good health and CMV-seropositive. Source material: PBMCs. V is TRBV5-1 and J is TRBJ2-7, with 7 bases lining up with TRBD2. In DNA form, the CDR3 reads TGCGCCAGCAGCTCCACCTGGGGGGGAGGGAGGCACGAGCAGTACTTC. Translation: CASSSTWGGGRHEQYF.